This is a list of T cell receptor beta chains from one sample in a study of CD8+ T cells in alopecia areata. Using immunoSEQ multiplex PCR, the repertoire was profiled, and TCRdb retains in-frame clones only, with some absent. The sample has approximately 100,000 clones; under 90% are singletons. Specimen: CD8+ T cells sorted from blood, collected between weeks 30 and 35, from a patient treated with tofacitinib. Receptor source: a human donor with alopecia areata. The CDR3 runs from the conserved cysteine through the conserved F or W. The D gene is left open where the match is weak. Expanded clones are given a class, and other clones once, few, many or no size at all.

size	J	D	V	CDR3	DNA
.	TRBJ2-2	.	TRBV27	CASSLKIAGELFF	TGTGCCAGCAGTTTAAAGATCGCCGGGGAGCTGTTTTTT
.	TRBJ2-7	.	TRBV27	CASSLGRSSYEQYF	TGTGCCAGCAGTTTAGGGCGGAGCTCCTACGAGCAGTACTTC
.	TRBJ1-3	.	TRBV5-4	CASSLAGLGNTIYF	TGTGCCAGCAGCTTGGCCGGTTTGGGAAACACCATATATTTT
.	TRBJ2-1	TRBD2	TRBV19	CASSIKREVDEQFF	TGTGCCAGTAGTATAAAGCGGGAGGTGGATGAGCAGTTCTTC
.	TRBJ1-5	TRBD1	TRBV27	CASSPDRRDQPQHF	TGTGCCAGCAGTCCGGACAGGAGAGATCAGCCCCAGCATTTT
.	TRBJ2-1	.	TRBV7-9	CASSFGEQFF	TGTGCCAGCAGCTTCGGTGAGCAGTTCTTC
once	TRBJ2-1	TRBD2	TRBV7-9	CASTLSGLTSYNEQFF	TGTGCCAGCACCCTTAGCGGGCTGACCTCCTACAATGAGCAGTTCTTC
.	TRBJ2-7	.	TRBV4-1	CASSQVNDGNEQYF	TGCGCCAGCAGCCAAGTAAACGACGGGAACGAGCAGTACTTC
.	TRBJ2-7	TRBD2	TRBV27	CASSLSGGRAAYEQYF	TGTGCCAGCAGTTTATCAGGCGGGAGGGCCGCCTACGAGCAGTACTTC
.	TRBJ2-1	TRBD2	TRBV7-9	CASSFAGGPKNEQFF	TGTGCCAGCAGCTTCGCGGGAGGGCCGAAGAATGAGCAGTTCTTC
few	TRBJ2-6	TRBD1	TRBV27	CASSLFAGGASGANVLTF	TGTGCCAGCAGTTTATTCGCAGGGGGCGCCTCTGGGGCCAACGTCCTGACTTTC
.	TRBJ2-1	.	TRBV4-1	CASSRPLDSSNEQFF	TGCGCCAGCAGCCGACCCCTAGACAGCAGCAATGAGCAGTTCTTC
.	TRBJ1-5	TRBD1	TRBV4-1	CASSQVGQGAQHF	TGCGCCAGCAGCCAAGTGGGACAGGGGGCCCAGCATTTT
few	TRBJ2-3	.	TRBV14	CASSQDRVLTDTQYF	TGTGCCAGCAGCCAAGATCGGGTACTCACAGATACGCAGTATTTT
.	TRBJ1-1	.	TRBV27	CTSSSGGNTEAFF	TGTACCAGCAGTTCCGGGGGGAACACTGAAGCTTTCTTT
.	TRBJ2-3	TRBD2	TRBV11-2	CASSSPGGSGSADTQYF	TGTGCCAGCAGCTCCCCAGGAGGGAGCGGGAGTGCAGATACGCAGTATTTT
once	TRBJ2-7	TRBD1	TRBV19	CASSVTRTGNYEQYF	TGTGCCAGTAGTGTAACAAGGACAGGGAACTACGAGCAGTACTTC
.	TRBJ2-5	TRBD2	TRBV9	CASSDVSGRYQETQYF	TGTGCCAGCAGCGATGTTAGCGGGAGGTACCAAGAGACCCAGTACTTC
.	TRBJ2-1	.	TRBV4-1	CASSRSDNEQFF	TGCGCCAGCAGCCGTTCTGACAATGAGCAGTTCTTC
.	TRBJ1-6	.	TRBV5-4	CASSLERGAPGSPLHF	TGTGCCAGCAGCTTGGAGAGGGGGGCGCCGGGATCACCCCTCCACTTT
.	TRBJ2-1	TRBD1	TRBV27	CASIPRDRYNEQFF	TGTGCCAGCATTCCCCGGGACAGATACAATGAGCAGTTCTTC
.	TRBJ2-3	.	TRBV29-1	CSVPKGPGARDTQYF	TGCAGCGTCCCTAAAGGACCGGGGGCGAGAGATACGCAGTATTTT
.	TRBJ2-1	.	TRBV7-9	CASSFGRDDNEQFF	TGTGCCAGCAGCTTCGGGCGGGACGACAATGAGCAGTTCTTC
.	TRBJ2-7	TRBD2	TRBV11-2	CASSPVAGGPSYEQYF	TGTGCCAGCAGCCCGGTAGCGGGGGGGCCCTCCTACGAGCAGTACTTC
.	TRBJ2-7	TRBD2	TRBV5-4	CASSAGLVGEQYF	TGTGCCAGCAGCGCGGGACTAGTTGGCGAGCAGTACTTC
.	TRBJ1-3	.	TRBV5-4	CASSYGAGNTIYF	TGTGCCAGCAGTTACGGGGCTGGAAACACCATATATTTT
.	TRBJ2-7	TRBD1	TRBV4-1	CASSPSGQGVYEQYF	TGCGCCAGCAGCCCCTCCGGACAGGGGGTCTACGAGCAGTACTTC
.	TRBJ2-7	.	TRBV27	CATEGPSSYEQYF	TGTGCTACGGAGGGACCTAGCTCCTACGAGCAGTACTTC
.	TRBJ2-1	TRBD2	TRBV11-3	CASSPRTSGYNEQFF	TGTGCCAGCAGCCCGAGGACTAGCGGATACAATGAGCAGTTCTTC
.	TRBJ1-5	.	TRBV5-4	CATSAGGQPQHF	TGTGCCACGAGTGCGGGGGGTCAGCCCCAGCATTTT
few	TRBJ2-3	TRBD2	TRBV10-3	CAISESYLAGPDTQYF	TGTGCCATCAGTGAGTCGTACCTAGCGGGACCGGATACGCAGTATTTT
.	TRBJ2-7	TRBD1	TRBV28	CASSRQGSYEQYF	TGTGCCAGCAGTCGACAGGGGTCCTACGAGCAGTACTTC
.	TRBJ2-7	TRBD2	TRBV4-1	CASSQEDSGRGEQYF	TGCGCCAGCAGCCAAGAGGATAGCGGGAGAGGCGAGCAGTACTTC
.	TRBJ2-1	TRBD2	TRBV27	CASRPQGLASHYNEQFF	TGTGCCAGCAGGCCCCAGGGACTAGCATCTCACTACAATGAGCAGTTCTTC
.	TRBJ2-3	TRBD2	TRBV2	CASSMHSGREGTQYF	TGTGCCAGCAGTATGCATAGCGGGAGGGAGGGTACGCAGTATTTT
.	TRBJ2-7	.	TRBV5-1	CASSLSNNIEQYF	TGCGCCAGCAGCTTGAGTAACAACATAGAGCAGTACTTC
few	TRBJ2-2	TRBD2	TRBV29-1	CSVEAGGGTGELFF	TGCAGCGTTGAAGCGGGAGGCGGCACCGGGGAGCTGTTTTTT